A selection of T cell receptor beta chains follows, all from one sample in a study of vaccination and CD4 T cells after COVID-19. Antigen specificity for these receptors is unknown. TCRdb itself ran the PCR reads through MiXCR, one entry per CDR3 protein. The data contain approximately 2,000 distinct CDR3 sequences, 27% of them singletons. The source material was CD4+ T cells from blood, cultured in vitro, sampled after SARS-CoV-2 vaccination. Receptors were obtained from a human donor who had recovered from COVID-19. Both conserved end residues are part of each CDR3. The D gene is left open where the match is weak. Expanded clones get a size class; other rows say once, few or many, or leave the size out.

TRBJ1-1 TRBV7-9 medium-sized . CASSGYEAFF TGTGCCAGCAGCGGATATGAAGCTTTCTTT
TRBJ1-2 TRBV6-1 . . CASGPVYGYTF TGTGCCAGCGGCCCGGTCTATGGCTACACCTTC
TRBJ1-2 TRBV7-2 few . CASSLVQNYGYTF TGTGCCAGCAGCTTAGTTCAGAACTATGGCTACACCTTC
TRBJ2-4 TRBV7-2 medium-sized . CASSLQPNIQYF TGTGCCAGCAGCTTGCAGCCAAACATTCAGTACTTC
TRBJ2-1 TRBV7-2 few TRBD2 CASSQIAGGPYNEQFF TGTGCCAGCAGTCAGATAGCGGGGGGGCCTTACAATGAGCAGTTCTTC
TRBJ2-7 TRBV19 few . CASSAYTHEQYF TGTGCCAGTAGTGCCTACACCCACGAGCAGTACTTC
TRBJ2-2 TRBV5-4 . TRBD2 CASSWGGEAGELFF TGTGCCAGCAGCTGGGGAGGGGAGGCCGGGGAGCTGTTTTTT
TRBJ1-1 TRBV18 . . CASSPLVGNTEAFF TGTGCCAGCTCACCACTTGTGGGTAACACTGAAGCTTTCTTT
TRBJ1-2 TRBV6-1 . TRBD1 CASSRQGARGYGYTF TGTGCCAGCAGTAGACAGGGGGCGCGAGGCTATGGCTACACCTTC
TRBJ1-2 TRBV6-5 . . CASSYTTTGVGYGYTF TGTGCCAGCAGTTACACCACAACGGGGGTGGGTTATGGCTACACCTTC
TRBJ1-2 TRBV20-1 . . CSARDGRGTHYGYTF TGCAGTGCTAGAGATGGAAGAGGGACCCACTATGGCTACACCTTC
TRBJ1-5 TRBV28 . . CASGPGSGPQHF TGTGCCAGCGGTCCGGGTAGCGGGCCCCAGCATTTT
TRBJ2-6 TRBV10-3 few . CAISEGAGANVLTF TGTGCCATCAGTGAGGGTGCTGGGGCCAACGTCCTGACTTTC
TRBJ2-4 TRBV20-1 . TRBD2 CSAILAGAAGAKNIQYF TGCAGTGCTATACTAGCGGGGGCCGCGGGGGCCAAAAACATTCAGTACTTC
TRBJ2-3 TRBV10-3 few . CAIRGNFPTDTQYF TGTGCCATCAGGGGGAACTTCCCCACAGATACGCAGTATTTT